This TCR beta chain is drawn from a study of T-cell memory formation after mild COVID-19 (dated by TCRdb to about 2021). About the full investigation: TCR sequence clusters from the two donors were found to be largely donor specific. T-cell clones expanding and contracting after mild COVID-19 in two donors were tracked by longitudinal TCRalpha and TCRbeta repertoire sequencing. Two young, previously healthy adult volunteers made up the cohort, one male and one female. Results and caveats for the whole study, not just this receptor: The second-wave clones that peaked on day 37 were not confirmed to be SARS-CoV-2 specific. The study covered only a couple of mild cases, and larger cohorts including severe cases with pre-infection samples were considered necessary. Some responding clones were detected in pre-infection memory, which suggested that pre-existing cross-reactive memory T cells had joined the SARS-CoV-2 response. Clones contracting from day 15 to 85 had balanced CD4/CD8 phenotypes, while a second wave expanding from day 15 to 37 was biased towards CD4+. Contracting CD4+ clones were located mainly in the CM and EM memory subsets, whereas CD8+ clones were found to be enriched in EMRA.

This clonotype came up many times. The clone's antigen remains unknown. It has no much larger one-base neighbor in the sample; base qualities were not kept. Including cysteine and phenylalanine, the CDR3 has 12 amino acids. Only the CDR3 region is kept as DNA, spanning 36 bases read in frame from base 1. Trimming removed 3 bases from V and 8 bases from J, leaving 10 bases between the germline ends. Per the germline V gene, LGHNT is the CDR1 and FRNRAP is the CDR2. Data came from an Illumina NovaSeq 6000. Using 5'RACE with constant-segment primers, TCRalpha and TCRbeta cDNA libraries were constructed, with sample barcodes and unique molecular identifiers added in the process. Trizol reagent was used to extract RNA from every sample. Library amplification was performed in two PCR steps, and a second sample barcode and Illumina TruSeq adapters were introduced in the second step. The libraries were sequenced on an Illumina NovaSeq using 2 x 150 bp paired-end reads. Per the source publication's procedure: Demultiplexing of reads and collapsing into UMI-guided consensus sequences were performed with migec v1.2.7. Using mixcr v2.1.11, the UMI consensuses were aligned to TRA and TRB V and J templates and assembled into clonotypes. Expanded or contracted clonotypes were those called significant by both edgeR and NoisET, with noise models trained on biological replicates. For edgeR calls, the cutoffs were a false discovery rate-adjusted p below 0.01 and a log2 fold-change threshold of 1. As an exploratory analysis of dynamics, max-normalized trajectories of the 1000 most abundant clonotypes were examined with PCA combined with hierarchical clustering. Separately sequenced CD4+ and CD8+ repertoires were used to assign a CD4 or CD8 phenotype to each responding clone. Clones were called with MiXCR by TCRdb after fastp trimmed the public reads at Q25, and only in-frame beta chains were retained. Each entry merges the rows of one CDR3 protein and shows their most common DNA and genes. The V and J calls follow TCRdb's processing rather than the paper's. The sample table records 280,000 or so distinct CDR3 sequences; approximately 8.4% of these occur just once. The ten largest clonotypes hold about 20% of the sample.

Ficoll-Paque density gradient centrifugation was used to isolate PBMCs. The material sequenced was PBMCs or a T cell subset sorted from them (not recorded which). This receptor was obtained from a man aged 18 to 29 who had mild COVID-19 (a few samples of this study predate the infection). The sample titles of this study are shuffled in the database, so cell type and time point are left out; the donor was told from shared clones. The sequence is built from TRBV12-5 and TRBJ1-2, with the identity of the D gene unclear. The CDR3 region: CASGFSGYGYTF. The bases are TGTGCTAGTGGTTTTTCGGGGTACGGCTACACCTTC.